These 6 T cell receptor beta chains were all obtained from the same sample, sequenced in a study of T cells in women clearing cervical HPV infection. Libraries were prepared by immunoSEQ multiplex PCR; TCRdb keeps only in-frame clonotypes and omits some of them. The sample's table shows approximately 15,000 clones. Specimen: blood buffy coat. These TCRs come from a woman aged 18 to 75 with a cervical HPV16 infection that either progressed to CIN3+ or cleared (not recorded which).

Here the CDR3 reads CASSISPTYEQYF. Incomplete CDR3 DNA: TGTGCCAGTAGTATTAGTCCAACCTACGAG. The chain couples TRBV19 to TRBJ2-7; no reliable D call. The missing CDR3 end, 3 residues past where the read stops, is filled in from the germline J gene. CDR1 is LNHDA and CDR2 is SQIVND in the germline V gene (reference sequence). The CDR3 is 13 residues long. V lost 3 bases to trimming and J lost 2 bases, with 8 bases between them.

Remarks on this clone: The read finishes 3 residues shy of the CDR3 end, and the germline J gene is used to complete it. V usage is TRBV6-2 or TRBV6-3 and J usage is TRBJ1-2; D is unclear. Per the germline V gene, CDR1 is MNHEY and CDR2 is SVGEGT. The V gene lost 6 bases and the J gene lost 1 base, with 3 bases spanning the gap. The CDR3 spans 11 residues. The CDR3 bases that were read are TGTGCCAGCAGCTATAACTATGGC. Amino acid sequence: CASSYNYG. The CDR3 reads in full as CASSYNYGYTF.

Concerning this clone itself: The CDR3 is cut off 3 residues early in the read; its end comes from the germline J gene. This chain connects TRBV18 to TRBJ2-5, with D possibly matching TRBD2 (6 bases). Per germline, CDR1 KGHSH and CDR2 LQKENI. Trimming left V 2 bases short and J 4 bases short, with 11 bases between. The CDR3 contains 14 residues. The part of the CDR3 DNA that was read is TGTGCCAGCTCACCAGACGGGGGTCGAGAGACC. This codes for CASSPDGGRET. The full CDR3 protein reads CASSPDGGRETQYF. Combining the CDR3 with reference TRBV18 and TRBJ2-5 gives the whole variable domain NAGVMQNPRHLVRRRGQEARLRCSPMKGHSHVYWYRQLPEEGLKFMVYLQKENIIDESGMPKERFSAEFPKEGPSILRIQQVVRGDSAAYFCASSPDGGRETQYFGPGTRLLVL.

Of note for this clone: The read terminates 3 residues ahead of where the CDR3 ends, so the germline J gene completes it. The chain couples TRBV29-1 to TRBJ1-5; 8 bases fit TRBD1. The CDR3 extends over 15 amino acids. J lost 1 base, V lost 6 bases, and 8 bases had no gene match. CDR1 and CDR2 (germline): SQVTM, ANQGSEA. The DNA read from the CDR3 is TGCAGCGTACGGCAAACAGGGGGAAGCAATCAGCCC. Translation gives CSVRQTGGSNQP. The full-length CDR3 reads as CSVRQTGGSNQPQHF.

The CDR3 reads CSVKTSGGSYEQYF. The part of the CDR3 DNA that was read is TGCAGCGTCAAAACTAGCGGGGGCTCCTACGAG. The chain is built from TRBV29-1 and TRBJ2-7; 11 bases align to TRBD2. The sequence runs out 3 residues before the end of the CDR3; the remainder is reconstructed from the germline J gene. The CDR3 has 14 residues. The germline V gene has CDR1 SQVTM and CDR2 ANQGSEA. The V and J ends lost 6 bases and 0 bases, in that order; junction bases with no gene match: 4.

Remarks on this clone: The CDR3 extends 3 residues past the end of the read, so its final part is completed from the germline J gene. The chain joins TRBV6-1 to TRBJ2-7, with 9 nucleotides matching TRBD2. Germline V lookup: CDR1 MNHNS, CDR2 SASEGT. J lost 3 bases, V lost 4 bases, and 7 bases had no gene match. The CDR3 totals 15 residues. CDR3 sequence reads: CASSGSGTSLYEQYF. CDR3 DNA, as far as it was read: TGTGCCAGCAGTGGATCCGGGACTAGCCTCTACGAG.